Listed here are 18 T cell receptor beta chains from one sample, sequenced in a study of human T cells and chemical hapten exposure. TCRdb re-analysed the RACE reads in MiXCR, keeping a single row per CDR3 protein. The data show just under 350,000 distinct CDR3 sequences, 6% to 8.5% seen once. Time point noted: patch test 1, 2 weeks after DPC sensitization. Treatment of the sample: therapeutic diphenylcyclopropenone sensitization with weekly scalp DPC. The starting material was whole blood, obtained in connection with sensitization to the hapten diphenylcyclopropenone (DPC). These receptors were obtained from a woman aged 18-29 years with alopecia areata. Some clones in this sample may be carry-over from other donors' samples.

In this sample, this clonotype turned up many times. The gene calls are TRBV7-2 and TRBJ2-7; 8 bases fit TRBD1. CDR3 length: 13 amino acids. The germline V gene encodes CDR1 SGHTA and CDR2 FQGNSA. Trimming took 4 bases from V and 7 from J; bases not matched to a gene: 6. Here the CDR3 reads CASSSGQVLEQYF. The CDR3 DNA follows: TGTGCCAGCAGCTCGGGACAGGTGCTAGAGCAGTACTTC. Together with reference TRBV7-2 and TRBJ2-7, the CDR3 gives the full variable domain: GAGVSQSPSNKVTEKGKDVELRCDPISGHTALYWYRQSLGQGLEFLIYFQGNSAPDKSGLPSDRFSAERTGGSVSTLTIQRTQQEDSAVYLCASSSGQVLEQYFGPGTRLTVT.

This clonotype was recorded many times. This chain connects TRBV3-1 to TRBJ2-1, with D unclear. Per germline, CDR1 LGHDT and CDR2 YNNKEL (reference sequence). This CDR3 is 13 amino acids long. V was cut by 4 bases and J by 6 bases, with 10 bases left in between. The CDR3 loop reads CASSPDPSNEQFF. The CDR3 DNA follows: TGTGCCAGCAGCCCCGATCCATCCAATGAGCAGTTCTTC.

Ten or more counts support this clonotype. The chain carries TRBV7-9 and TRBJ2-1; no clear D. V lost 0 bases and J lost 6, with 9 bases in between. The CDR3 extends over 14 amino acids. Germline V gene data show CDR1 as SEHNR and CDR2 as FQNEAQ (reference sequence). The CDR3 bases are TGTGCCAGCAGCTTAGCTAGTGGGGTCAATGAGCAGTTCTTC. As protein: CASSLASGVNEQFF.

This clonotype has a count of ten or more. The chain uses TRBV6-5 and TRBJ2-6, with D possibly called TRBD1 or TRBD2 (5 bases each). V lost 5 bases and J 0 bases, leaving 8 bases between the germline ends. CDR1 and CDR2 from the germline V gene are MNHEY and SVGAGI. The CDR3 has 15 amino acids. The DNA of the CDR3 is TGTGCCAGCAGTCGAGGGGTCTCTGGGGCCAACGTCCTGACTTTC. It yields the protein CASSRGVSGANVLTF.

A few counts support this clonotype. The V gene is TRBV10-3, the J gene TRBJ2-3, with a tentative D call TRBD2 (5 bases). The CDR3 is 12 amino acids. Germline V gives CDR1 ENHRY, CDR2 SYGVKD. With 2 bases removed from V and 6 bases from J, the gap between germline ends came to 6 bases. The CDR3 protein is CAISEERDTQYF. As DNA, the CDR3 is TGTGCCATCAGTGAGGAGCGGGATACGCAGTATTTT.

This clonotype has just a few counts. The chain couples TRBV4-3 to TRBJ2-1; 8 bases match TRBD2. There are 14 residues in the CDR3. Germline V CDR1 and CDR2: LGHNA, YSLEER. Losses at the gene ends were 3 bases for V and 6 bases for J; bases not matched to a gene: 4. For the CDR3, the DNA is TGCGCCAGCAGCCAGCACACTAGCGGCAATGAGCAGTTCTTC. Encoded protein: CASSQHTSGNEQFF.

The chain couples TRBV11-1 to TRBJ1-1; D remains unclear. Trimming took off 5 bases at V and 0 bases at J, with 10 bases between the two ends. Germline CDR1 and CDR2: SGHAT and FQDESV (reference sequence). The CDR3 covers 14 residues. The CDR3 coding sequence is TGTGCCAGCAGCCCGAACCGGGTGAACACTGAAGCTTTCTTT. Its translation: CASSPNRVNTEAFF. The full variable domain, in which reference TRBV11-1 and TRBJ1-1 provide the parts outside the CDR3, is EAEVAQSPRYKITEKSQAVAFWCDPISGHATLYWYRQILGQGPELLVQFQDESVVDDSQLPKDRFSAERLKGVDSTLKIQPAELGDSAMYLCASSPNRVNTEAFFGQGTRLTVV.

The chain couples TRBV6-2 or TRBV6-3 to TRBJ1-3; D unclear. V was trimmed by 5 bases and J by 0 bases, leaving 8 bases between them. Germline values: CDR1 MNHEY, CDR2 SVGEGT. CDR3 length: 14 amino acids. Here the CDR3 reads CASSLQSSGNTIYF. DNA for the CDR3: TGTGCCAGCAGTCTTCAGAGCTCTGGAAACACCATATATTTT.

The rearrangement links TRBV28 to TRBJ2-1; D is unclear. V was pared by 5 bases and J by 9 bases, with 20 bases between. The V gene's germline CDR1 is MDHEN and CDR2 SYDVKM. The CDR3 is 15 residues long. CDR3: CASSTSKTEQGEQFF. The CDR3 DNA is TGTGCCAGCAGTACCTCCAAAACGGAGCAAGGTGAGCAGTTCTTC.

This clonotype was detected only a few times. This chain joins TRBV20-1 and TRBJ1-1; tentative D call: TRBD1 (5 bases). Germline lookup yields CDR1 DFQATT and CDR2 SNEGSKA (reference sequence). The CDR3 spans 15 residues. The germline V and J ends were trimmed by 1 base and 1 base, with 13 bases remaining between them. The CDR3, as DNA: TGCAGTGCTAGAGCATCCGGGACCCCGAACACTGAAGCTTTCTTT. It yields the protein CSARASGTPNTEAFF.

In its sample, this clonotype was seen many times. The genes are TRBV20-1 and TRBJ1-4; no reliable D call. The V end lost 5 bases, the J end lost 5 bases, and 15 bases lay between the germline ends. Germline-derived CDR1 and CDR2 are DFQATT and SNEGSKA (reference sequence). This CDR3 is built from 14 residues. The CDR3 DNA reads as TGCAGTGCTCCTAGAGGCAGTAGCAATGAAAAACTGTTTTTT. Translation: CSAPRGSSNEKLFF.

Many counts were recorded for this clonotype. The gene calls are TRBV11-1 and TRBJ2-5; no definite D call. V lost 5 bases and J lost 3, with 10 bases in between. The CDR3 covers 13 residues. From germline, CDR1 is SGHAT and CDR2 FQDESV (reference sequence). CDR3 residues: CASSADDEETQYF. The DNA of the CDR3 is TGTGCCAGCAGCGCCGACGATGAAGAGACCCAGTACTTC.

This clonotype occurred many times. V and J are TRBV29-1 and TRBJ1-3; D remains ambiguous. Germline V CDR1 and CDR2: SQVTM, ANQGSEA. Trimming took off 6 bases at V and 4 bases at J, with 10 bases between the two ends. The CDR3 has 12 residues. CDR3 coding DNA: TGCAGCGTGGCAGAGGCGGGAAACACCATATATTTT. This encodes CSVAEAGNTIYF. The full variable domain, with the rest looked up from reference TRBV29-1 and TRBJ1-3, is SAVISQKPSRDICQRGTSLTIQCQVDSQVTMMFWYRQQPGQSLTLIATANQGSEATYESGFVIDKFPISRPNLTFSTLTVSNMSPEDSSIYLCSVAEAGNTIYFGEGSWLTVV.

This sequence joins TRBV27 and TRBJ2-7, with TRBD2 identical over 10 bases. V trimming: 6 bases; J trimming: 5 bases; junction bases outside the gene matches: 13. The CDR3 consists of 16 residues. From germline, CDR1 is MNHEY and CDR2 SMNVEV (reference sequence). The CDR3 DNA follows: TGTGCCAGCAGACCCGCGAAGCGGGGGGGCCTGAACGAGCAGTACTTC. This sequence encodes CASRPAKRGGLNEQYF.

This clonotype was seen ten or more times. The genes are TRBV12-2 and TRBJ2-4; TRBD2 reflects the table's D call only, with no check against the DNA. TRBV12-2 is a known pseudogene. The CDR3 is made up of 16 amino acids. CDR3 bases: TGTGCAAGTCACAAACTGAGGGGGCTAGCCAAAAACATTCAGTACTTC. It specifies CASHKLRGLAKNIQYF.

The V and J genes are TRBV5-6 and TRBJ1-1; D remains unclear. V lost 0 bases and J lost 5, with 8 bases in between. CDR1 and CDR2 from the germline V gene are SGHDT and YYEEEE. This CDR3 region has 13 residues. DNA for the CDR3: TGTGCCAGCAGCTTGGTTGAAGTAACTGAAGCTTTCTTT. It yields the protein CASSLVEVTEAFF.

This clonotype has a handful of counts. The chain is built from TRBV20-1 and TRBJ1-4; D is perhaps TRBD1 (5 bases). From germline, CDR1 is DFQATT and CDR2 SNEGSKA (reference sequence). There are 13 residues in the CDR3. V dropped 1 base and J dropped 7 bases, with 10 bases sitting between them. The CDR3 loop is CSARVGVSEKLFF. In nucleotides, the CDR3 is TGCAGTGCTAGAGTGGGGGTCAGTGAAAAACTGTTTTTT.

This clonotype has just a few counts. V is TRBV7-8 and J is TRBJ2-2; D ambiguous. CDR3 length: 13 residues. CDR1 is SGHVS and CDR2 is FQNEAQ in the germline V gene. Trimming left V 3 bases short and J 5 bases short, with 7 bases between. In DNA form, the CDR3 reads TGTGCCAGCAGCTTCGAAGTGACCGGGGAGCTGTTTTTT. It codes for CASSFEVTGELFF. The full variable domain, its missing parts supplied by reference TRBV7-8 and TRBJ2-2, is GAGVSQSPRYKVAKRGQDVALRCDPISGHVSLFWYQQALGQGPEFLTYFQNEAQLDKSGLPSDRFFAERPEGSVSTLKIQRTQQEDSAVYLCASSFEVTGELFFGEGSRLTVL.